This TCR beta chain was sequenced for a study of T cells in Graves' hyperthyroidism and ophthalmopathy. Amplified TCR beta CDR3 regions came from RNA transcripts. A set of HTBI primers served as the primers for a first-round RT-PCR of the TCR CDR3. TCRdb reprocessed the multiplex PCR reads with MiXCR, giving one entry per CDR3 protein. The profile covers 240,000 or so distinct CDR3 sequences, with roughly 15% appearing a single time and 25% to 30% taken by the ten largest. This CDR3 region has 15 residues. V lost 6 bases and J lost 5; bases outside the gene matches: 10. The V gene's germline CDR1 is GTSNPN and CDR2 SVGIG (reference sequence).

This TCR was sampled from a woman aged 18-30 years with Graves' ophthalmopathy. Sequencing used blood. The genes are TRBV30 and TRBJ2-2; 9 nucleotides agree with TRBD1. CDR3 sequence: CACYRGRIGTGELFF. CDR3 nucleotide sequence: TGTGCCTGCTACAGGGGGCGCATAGGAACCGGGGAGCTGTTTTTT.